This T cell receptor (beta chain) was captured in a study of T cell changes during pregnancy in multiple sclerosis. CDR1 and CDR2 (germline): LNHNV, YYDKDF (reference sequence). The length of the CDR3 is 17 residues. V was cut by 1 base and J by 6 bases, with 22 bases left in between. Measured with immunoSEQ multiplex PCR; TCRdb has only the in-frame clones, and not every one. The data hold approximately 90,000 clones, with roughly 92% observed a single time. Sequencing used peripheral blood, obtained after pregnancy. The chain carries TRBV15 and TRBJ2-7; weak D call: TRBD2 (6 bases). The receptor was derived from a female donor with multiple sclerosis, enrolled in a pregnancy study. CDR3: CATSRVGARAKGGEQYF. CDR3 bases: TGTGCCACCAGCAGAGTTGGGGCCCGCGCTAAGGGAGGCGAGCAGTACTTC. The full variable domain, completed using reference TRBV15 and TRBJ2-7, is DAMVIQNPRYQVTQFGKPVTLSCSQTLNHNVMYWYQQKSSQAPKLLFHYYDKDFNNEADTPDNFQSRRPNTSFCFLDIRSPGLGDTAMYLCATSRVGARAKGGEQYFGPGTRLTVT.